The following is a TCR beta chain sequence with its context. The antigen is undetermined. TCRdb re-derived calls from the 5' RACE reads in MiXCR, one entry per CDR3 protein. Found here are hundreds of thousands of distinct CDR3 sequences, roughly 7% of them singletons; the top ten hold 3.6%. The sample originates from a study of identical twins. Overall study results and limits: Twin pairs' shared out-of-frame alpha sequences were enriched in low generation probability. Zero-insertion findings could be partly confounded by invariant cells (MAIT and iNKT cells). Cord blood beta clonotypes present at high abundance carried fewer insertions; no such pattern appeared in memory repertoires. Models underestimated out-of-frame TCR alpha sharing in monozygotic twins.

These data also formed part of another study, on yellow fever vaccine responses in identical twins.

This receptor was obtained from a woman aged 18-29 years in good health. Sequencing input: memory (CD45RO+) T cells sorted from blood.

The CDR3 DNA follows: TGTGCCAGCAGCCCGCTAGCGGGGGAAGTTAGGGAGCAGTTCTTC. This sequence encodes CASSPLAGEVREQFF. This chain uses TRBV7-6 with TRBJ2-1, with 10 bases that match TRBD2. The J segment lost 10 bases and the V segment lost 5 bases, leaving 11 bases of the junction unmatched. The CDR3 is 15 residues long. From germline, CDR1 is SGHVS and CDR2 FNYEAQ.